This T cell receptor beta chain was captured by sequencing in a study of Ad26.COV2.S vaccination and SARS-CoV-2 variants. Study as a whole: Donor allocation was to the COV1001 Ad26.COV2.S trial arm. Dosing was one shot or two shots 56 days apart. Findings of the study overall: Total T cell responses may have been underestimated by the TCR breadth and depth analyses.

Produced via immunoSEQ multiplex PCR; TCRdb's table is partial and in-frame only. The sample shows about 350,000 clones, about 89% of them seen only once. The CDR3 has 14 residues. Germline V gene data show CDR1 as SGHTA and CDR2 as FQGTGA. Trimming removed 0 bases at V and 6 bases at J, with 10 bases between. Regarding this clone: What it binds is unknown.

As to treatment: 19 received Ad26.COV2.S at low or high dose, single or two shots; a few received placebo; per-sample allocation not given. Day 63 after the first vaccine or placebo injection was the time point for sampling. An Ad26 vector that expressed Wuhan-strain SARS-CoV-2 spike constituted the vaccine. This receptor was identified in a person aged 18-65 years who received the Ad26.COV2.S COVID-19 vaccine or a placebo. The rearrangement links TRBV7-3 to TRBJ2-3; D not certain. The sample in question was peripheral blood, obtained in a trial of Ad26.COV2.S vaccine versus placebo. The CDR3 region is CASSLTPGFDTQYF. The CDR3 DNA reads TGTGCCAGCAGCTTAACGCCGGGTTTCGATACGCAGTATTTT.